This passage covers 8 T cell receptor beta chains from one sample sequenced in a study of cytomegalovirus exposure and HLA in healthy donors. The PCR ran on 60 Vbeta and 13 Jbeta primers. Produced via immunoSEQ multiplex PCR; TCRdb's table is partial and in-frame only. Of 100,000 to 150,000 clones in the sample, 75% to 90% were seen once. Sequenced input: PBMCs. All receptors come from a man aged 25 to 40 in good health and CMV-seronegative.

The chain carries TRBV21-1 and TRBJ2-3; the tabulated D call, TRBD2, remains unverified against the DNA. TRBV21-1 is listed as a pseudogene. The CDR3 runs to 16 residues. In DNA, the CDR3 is TGTGCCAGCAGCAAAGCAAAGCGGGAGAGCACAGATACGCAGTATTTT. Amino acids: CASSKAKRESTDTQYF.

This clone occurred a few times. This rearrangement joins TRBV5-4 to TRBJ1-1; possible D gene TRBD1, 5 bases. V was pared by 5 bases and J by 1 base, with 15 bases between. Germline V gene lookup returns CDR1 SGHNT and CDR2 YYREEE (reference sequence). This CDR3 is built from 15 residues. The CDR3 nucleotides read TGTGCCAGCAGTTCGAGATCTACAGGGAACACTGAAGCTTTCTTT. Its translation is CASSSRSTGNTEAFF.

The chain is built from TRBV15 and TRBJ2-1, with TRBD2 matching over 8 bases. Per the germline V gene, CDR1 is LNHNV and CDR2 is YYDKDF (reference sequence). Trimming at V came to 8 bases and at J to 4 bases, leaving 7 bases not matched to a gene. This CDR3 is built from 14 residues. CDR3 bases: TGTGCCACCCGGGGGGTAGCGGGATACAATGAGCAGTTCTTC. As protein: CATRGVAGYNEQFF.

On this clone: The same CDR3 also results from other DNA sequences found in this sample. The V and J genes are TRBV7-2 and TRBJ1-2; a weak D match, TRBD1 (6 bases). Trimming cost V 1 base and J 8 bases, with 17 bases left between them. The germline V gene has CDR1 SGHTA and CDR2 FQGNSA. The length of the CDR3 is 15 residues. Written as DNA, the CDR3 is TGTGCCAGCAGCTTAGGAGGCAGGGGAGGGAACGGCTACACCTTC. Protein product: CASSLGGRGGNGYTF.

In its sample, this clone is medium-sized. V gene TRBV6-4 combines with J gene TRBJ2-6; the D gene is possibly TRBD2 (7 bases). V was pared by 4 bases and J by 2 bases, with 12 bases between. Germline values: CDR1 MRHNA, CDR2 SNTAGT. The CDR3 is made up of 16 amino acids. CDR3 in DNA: TGTGCCAGCAGTGTAGAAGGGGGGGCTGGGGCCAACGTCCTGACTTTC. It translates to CASSVEGGAGANVLTF.

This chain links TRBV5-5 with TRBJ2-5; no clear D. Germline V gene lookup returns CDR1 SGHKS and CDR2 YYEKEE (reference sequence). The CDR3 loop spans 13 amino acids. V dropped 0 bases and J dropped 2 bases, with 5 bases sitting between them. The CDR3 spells CASSLARQETQYF. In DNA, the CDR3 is TGTGCCAGCAGCTTGGCTAGACAAGAGACCCAGTACTTC.

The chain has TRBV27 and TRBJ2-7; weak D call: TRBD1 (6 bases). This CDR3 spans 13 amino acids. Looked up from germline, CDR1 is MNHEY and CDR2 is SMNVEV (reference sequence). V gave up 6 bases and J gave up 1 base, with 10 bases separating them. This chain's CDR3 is CASSAGTSYEQYF. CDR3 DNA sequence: TGTGCCAGCAGCGCCGGGACATCCTACGAGCAGTACTTC.

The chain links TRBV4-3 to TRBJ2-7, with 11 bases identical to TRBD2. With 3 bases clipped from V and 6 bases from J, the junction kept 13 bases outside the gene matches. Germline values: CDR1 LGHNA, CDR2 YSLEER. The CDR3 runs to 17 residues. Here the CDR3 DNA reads TGCGCCAGCAGCCACGAGACTAGCGGGGTCCTTGCCGGCGAGCAGTACTTC. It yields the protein CASSHETSGVLAGEQYF.